What follows are 19 T cell receptor beta chains derived from one specimen sequenced in a study of shared clonotypes between healthy human individuals. Measured with immunoSEQ multiplex PCR; TCRdb has only the in-frame clones, and not every one. This sample has 650,000 to 700,000 clones; about 90% occur once, and the top ten carry 34%. Specimen: memory CD8+ T cells from PBMCs. The subset was: CD45RO+ cells pooled with CCR7-negative TemRA cells. These receptors came from a man between 18 and 29 years old in good health. Some clones in this sample may be carry-over from other donors' samples.

The chain carries TRBV6-6 and TRBJ2-7; 9 nucleotides align to TRBD2. Per the germline V gene, CDR1 is MNHNY and CDR2 is SVGAGI (reference sequence). CDR3 length equals 14 residues. J lost 3 bases, V lost 0 bases, and 0 bases had no gene match. The CDR3 spells CASSYSREGYEQYF. CDR3 nucleotide sequence: TGTGCCAGCAGTTACTCGCGGGAGGGCTACGAGCAGTACTTC.

This clone was observed a single time. The V and J genes are TRBV7-9 and TRBJ2-1; TRBD2 aligns across 7 bases. The V gene end was trimmed by 5 bases and the J gene end by 3 bases; junction bases not matched to a gene: 7. The CDR3 is 15 residues long. Germline V gene data show CDR1 as SEHNR and CDR2 as FQNEAQ (reference sequence). The CDR3 region is CASSPGGDYYNEQFF. The DNA for the CDR3 is TGTGCCAGCAGCCCAGGAGGGGACTACTACAATGAGCAGTTCTTC.

A word on this clone: Additional DNA sequences in this sample encode the identical CDR3. The rearrangement uses TRBV4-3 and TRBJ2-1; 8 bases align to TRBD2. Losses at the gene ends were 3 bases for V and 7 bases for J; bases not matched to a gene: 2. The germline gives CDR1 LGHNA, CDR2 YSLEER. The CDR3 consists of 13 residues. In nucleotides, the CDR3 is TGCGCCAGCAGCCAGGGACTAGAAAATGAGCAGTTCTTC. Translation: CASSQGLENEQFF.

The chain combines TRBV4-3 with TRBJ2-1; tentative D call: TRBD2 (5 bases). Germline values: CDR1 LGHNA, CDR2 YSLEER. The CDR3 is made up of 14 amino acids. Between the trimmed V and J ends, which lost 0 bases and 8 bases, there was a span of 11 bases. In DNA, the CDR3 is TGCGCCAGCAGCCAAGATCTGGGAGCGGATGAGCAGTTCTTC. Encoded protein: CASSQDLGADEQFF.

V and J are TRBV19 and TRBJ2-1, with no clear D. The length of the CDR3 is 14 residues. Germline values: CDR1 LNHDA, CDR2 SQIVND (reference sequence). V was trimmed by 8 bases and J by 1 base, leaving 12 bases between them. The CDR3 DNA follows: TGTGCCAGTCAACCCTCGCGTTCCTACAATGAGCAGTTCTTC. The encoded protein is CASQPSRSYNEQFF.

V and J are TRBV27 and TRBJ1-1; 9 bases line up with TRBD1. This CDR3 region has 14 residues. Germline-derived CDR1 and CDR2 are MNHEY and SMNVEV (reference sequence). The ends lost 5 bases at V and 2 bases at J; junction bases unmatched: 3. CDR3 loop: CASSGTGPNTEAFF. As DNA, the CDR3 is TGTGCCAGCAGTGGGACAGGGCCTAACACTGAAGCTTTCTTT.

CDR3 sequence reads: CASSYSQGSGEQYF. The CDR3 DNA is TGTGCCAGCAGTTACTCGCAGGGAAGCGGCGAGCAGTACTTC. The chain is built from TRBV6-5 and TRBJ2-7; possibly TRBD1 or TRBD2 for D (5 bases each). The CDR3 loop spans 14 amino acids. Germline values: CDR1 MNHEY, CDR2 SVGAGI. V was shortened by 0 bases and J by 6 bases, with 12 bases between the two germline ends.

The chain recombines TRBV10-3 with TRBJ2-7; 7 bases align to TRBD2. The CDR3 totals 12 residues. CDR1 is ENHRY, CDR2 SYGVKD, per germline. CDR3 region: CAQGGSGYEQYF. CDR3 DNA: TGTGCTCAAGGCGGGAGTGGGTACGAGCAGTACTTC.

This chain uses TRBV28 with TRBJ1-5; D is perhaps TRBD1 (6 bases). The CDR3 contains 17 residues. Germline values: CDR1 MDHEN, CDR2 SYDVKM. V lost 5 bases and J 3 bases, leaving 20 bases between the germline ends. CDR3 region: CASSHAQTGLLNQPQHF. CDR3 coding DNA: TGTGCCAGCAGTCACGCTCAAACAGGGCTGCTCAATCAGCCCCAGCATTTT. Variable domain in full (rest from reference TRBV28 and TRBJ1-5): DVKVTQSSRYLVKRTGEKVFLECVQDMDHENMFWYRQDPGLGLRLIYFSYDVKMKEKGDIPEGYSVSREKKERFSLILESASTNQTSMYLCASSHAQTGLLNQPQHFGDGTRLSIL.

This chain connects TRBV7-9 to TRBJ2-7; TRBD2 matches 7 bases. This CDR3 region has 17 residues. Germline V gene sequence: CDR1 SEHNR, CDR2 FQNEAQ (reference sequence). V dropped 5 bases and J dropped 2; count of bases not matched to a gene: 15. The CDR3 loop is CASSPHPTGGITYEQYF. As DNA, the CDR3 is TGTGCCAGCAGCCCTCACCCCACGGGAGGAATCACCTACGAGCAGTACTTC.

V and J are TRBV5-6 and TRBJ2-7; the D is unclear. The germline V gene has CDR1 SGHDT and CDR2 YYEEEE. V lost 2 bases, J lost 4 bases, and 10 bases lay in between. The CDR3 loop spans 13 amino acids. The CDR3 protein is CASSLRLGYEQYF. For the CDR3, the DNA is TGTGCCAGCAGCTTAAGGCTCGGGTACGAGCAGTACTTC.

The chain carries TRBV5-4 and TRBJ2-5, with 7 bases fitting TRBD2. The CDR3 length is 16 residues. Germline assignment: CDR1 SGHNT and CDR2 YYREEE (reference sequence). V lost 4 bases, J lost 2 bases, and 11 bases stayed unmatched. CDR3 residues: CASSGTYSGSQETQYF. The CDR3 DNA reads TGTGCCAGCAGCGGTACCTATAGCGGGTCACAAGAGACCCAGTACTTC.

This rearrangement joins TRBV5-1 to TRBJ1-2; D unresolved. The germline CDR1 and CDR2 sequences are SGHRS and YFSETQ. Trimming pared 4 bases from V and 0 bases from J, leaving 16 bases between. This CDR3 has 16 amino acids. This chain's CDR3 is CASSDIPGRANYGYTF. The CDR3 DNA follows: TGCGCCAGCAGCGACATTCCCGGACGGGCTAACTATGGCTACACCTTC.

The genes are TRBV7-9 and TRBJ2-7; D may be TRBD2 (5 bases). Germline-derived CDR1 and CDR2 are SEHNR and FQNEAQ (reference sequence). This CDR3 comprises 16 residues. V lost 1 base to trimming and J lost 2 bases, with 15 bases between them. CDR3 amino acids: CASSLGGQPLTYEQYF. CDR3 DNA sequence: TGTGCCAGCAGCTTAGGCGGGCAGCCCCTGACCTACGAGCAGTACTTC.

The chain couples TRBV29-1 to TRBJ1-2, with D possibly matching TRBD1 (6 bases). The CDR3 is 16 amino acids. Trimming pared 8 bases from V and 5 bases from J, leaving 27 bases between. Germline V gives CDR1 SQVTM, CDR2 ANQGSEA. The CDR3 coding sequence is TGCAGCTATGTCCGGGACACGCGGCCCCGGGGGTATGGCTACACCTTC. This encodes CSYVRDTRPRGYGYTF.

The genes are TRBV6-5 and TRBJ2-1, with TRBD2 as a possible D gene (6 bases). The CDR3 extends over 15 amino acids. Deletions cut 6 bases from V and 5 bases from J, with 17 bases between. Germline V gives CDR1 MNHEY, CDR2 SVGAGI. CDR3 sequence reads: CASSSNGGINNEQFF. The CDR3 region has the DNA TGTGCCAGCAGCAGCAACGGGGGAATCAACAATGAGCAGTTCTTC.

This clone was seen more than once but under ten times. The J gene is TRBJ1-2, the V gene TRBV28; 8 nucleotides align to TRBD1. CDR1 and CDR2 (germline): MDHEN, SYDVKM. This CDR3 comprises 13 residues. V was pared by 8 bases and J by 5 bases, with 7 bases of the junction left unmatched. This CDR3 is CASQDRDTYGYTF. As DNA, the CDR3 is TGTGCCAGCCAGGACAGGGACACATATGGCTACACCTTC.

The chain uses TRBV27 and TRBJ1-4; 8 positions match TRBD1. Germline CDR1 MNHEY, CDR2 SMNVEV (reference sequence). With 6 bases clipped from V and 5 bases from J, the junction kept 2 bases outside the gene matches. CDR3 length: 13 residues. DNA for the CDR3: TGTGCCAGCAGGGGGGACAGGAATGAAAAACTGTTTTTT. This encodes CASRGDRNEKLFF.

The V and J genes are TRBV30 and TRBJ2-7; maybe TRBD1 (6 bases). The CDR3 runs 14 residues. Trimming shortened V by 3 bases and J by 2 bases, and 14 bases separated the two germline ends. From germline, CDR1 is GTSNPN and CDR2 SVGIG (reference sequence). The CDR3 reads CAWSPDRATYEQYF. DNA for the CDR3: TGTGCCTGGAGCCCGGACAGAGCAACCTACGAGCAGTACTTC.